This T cell receptor (beta chain) stems from a study of immune evolution from preneoplasia to lung adenocarcinoma. This table comes from immunoSEQ multiplex PCR, and its TCRdb copy is limited to in-frame clones, with some not included. This table has 5,000 to 5,500 clones, roughly 85% appearing once. Study outcomes and limitations: From normal lung to invasive adenocarcinoma, top clone frequencies appeared to decrease. Later-stage lesions seemingly showed higher T cell density and diversity than normal lung.

Only a few counts were recorded for this clone. The antigen is unknown. The sequenced sample consisted of FFPE adjacent normal lung tissue. This sequence was found in a person aged 65 to 85 with lung adenocarcinoma.

The CDR3 here is CASSPTGGTKNIQYF. The CDR3 region has the DNA TGTGCCAGCAGCCCGACAGGGGGGACGAAAAACATTCAGTACTTC. The chain uses TRBV7-9 and TRBJ2-4; 9 bases are a match to TRBD1. This CDR3 comprises 15 residues. Trimming removed 5 bases from V and 4 bases from J; junction bases left unmatched: 6. Germline-derived CDR1 and CDR2 are SEHNR and FQNEAQ (reference sequence).